The 2 T cell receptor beta chains below were found in one sample sequenced in a study of patients and donors after allogeneic stem cell transplantation. TCRdb redid the calling of the RT-PCR reads with MiXCR, one entry per CDR3 protein. The sample includes about 960,000 distinct CDR3 sequences, about 20% seen only once; the top ten take around 6%. The sample taken for sequencing was blood, either unsorted or a sorted T cell fraction (not recorded which). The receptors originated from a human donor who was either an allogeneic HSCT recipient or a stem cell or donor lymphocyte infusion donor (not recorded which). It is not recorded whose cells these are; they may come from a transplant donor.

This clonotype occurred a few times. This chain connects TRBV2 to TRBJ1-5, with 7 positions matching TRBD1. Trimming at V came to 7 bases and at J to 4 bases, leaving 10 bases not matched to a gene. Germline loops: CDR1 SNHLY, CDR2 FYNNEI. This CDR3 is built from 15 residues. For the CDR3, the DNA is TGTGCCAGCAAGGCAGACAGGGTATCAAATCAGCCCCAGCATTTT. Its protein is CASKADRVSNQPQHF.

The chain carries TRBV5-5 and TRBJ1-4; D not resolved. V dropped 0 bases and J dropped 5 bases, with 14 bases sitting between them. CDR3 length equals 16 residues. The germline gives CDR1 SGHKS, CDR2 YYEKEE (reference sequence). CDR3 sequence reads: CASSLAAGVENEKLFF. The DNA for the CDR3 is TGTGCCAGCAGCTTGGCGGCGGGAGTGGAGAATGAAAAACTGTTTTTT.